These 20 T cell receptor beta chains came from one sample sequenced in a study of blood T cell repertoires in COVID-19. Sequenced by immunoSEQ multiplex PCR; TCRdb stores in-frame clones only, minus some. In the table there are around 300,000 clones, approximately 83% of which are singletons. Sequencing was performed on peripheral blood. These receptors all come from a woman in her 70s with acute or convalescent COVID-19.

The chain combines TRBV5-1 with TRBJ2-3; perhaps TRBD2 as D (6 bases). V gave up 3 bases and J gave up 1 base, with 9 bases separating them. The CDR3 is 14 residues long. The germline V gene encodes CDR1 SGHRS and CDR2 YFSETQ. For the CDR3, the DNA is TGCGCCAGCAGCTCGCGACTAGGCACAGATACGCAGTATTTT. As protein: CASSSRLGTDTQYF.

This clone was picked up a small number of times. This chain joins TRBV5-1 and TRBJ1-1; D is unclear. Germline values: CDR1 SGHRS, CDR2 YFSETQ. This CDR3 is 15 amino acids long. Trimming stripped 0 bases from V and 4 bases from J, with 13 bases between. DNA for the CDR3: TGCGCCAGCAGCTTGGTCGCCCGTGGACTCACTGAAGCTTTCTTT. It translates to CASSLVARGLTEAFF.

V usage is TRBV10-3 and J usage is TRBJ1-3; D possibly corresponds to TRBD1 (6 bases). The germline V gene encodes CDR1 ENHRY and CDR2 SYGVKD. The CDR3 has 15 amino acids. V dropped 7 bases and J dropped 2 bases, with 15 bases sitting between them. In nucleotides, the CDR3 is TGTGCCATCACCGGGAGGACAGCTCCTGGAAACACCATATATTTT. It specifies CAITGRTAPGNTIYF.

The V and J genes are TRBV5-1 and TRBJ1-2; a weak D match, TRBD1 (5 bases). The CDR3 spans 14 residues. Trimming removed 4 bases at V and 5 bases at J, with 15 bases between. Germline CDR1 and CDR2: SGHRS and YFSETQ. Here the CDR3 DNA reads TGCGCCAGCAGCCAGGGACTGACAGATTATGGCTACACCTTC. Amino acids: CASSQGLTDYGYTF. The full variable domain, in which reference TRBV5-1 and TRBJ1-2 provide the parts outside the CDR3, is KAGVTQTPRYLIKTRGQQVTLSCSPISGHRSVSWYQQTPGQGLQFLFEYFSETQRNKGNFPGRFSGRQFSNSRSEMNVSTLELGDSALYLCASSQGLTDYGYTFGSGTRLTVV.

V gene TRBV2 combines with J gene TRBJ1-2; D gene uncertain. V lost 4 bases and J lost 5, with 11 bases in between. The CDR3 contains 13 residues. Germline assignment: CDR1 SNHLY and CDR2 FYNNEI. CDR3 nucleotides: TGTGCCAGCAGTGCTGGGCGCTTGTATGGCTACACCTTC. Its protein product is CASSAGRLYGYTF.

The V call is TRBV15, the J call TRBJ2-2; the D gene is possibly TRBD2 (5 bases). The V and J ends lost 0 bases and 7 bases respectively, with 12 bases between them. The germline V gene encodes CDR1 LNHNV and CDR2 YYDKDF (reference sequence). The CDR3 spans 15 residues. The CDR3 DNA reads as TGTGCCACCAGCAGAGATCTTCGGGGAATCGGGGAGCTGTTTTTT. It is translated as CATSRDLRGIGELFF.

The chain joins TRBV5-1 to TRBJ2-5; D possibly corresponds to TRBD2 (5 bases). Per the germline V gene, CDR1 is SGHRS and CDR2 is YFSETQ. V was trimmed by 4 bases and J by 0 bases, leaving 16 bases between them. This CDR3 is 16 amino acids long. For the CDR3, the DNA is TGCGCCAGCAGCGGGAGAGGCGTCTCGTACCAAGAGACCCAGTACTTC. Amino acids: CASSGRGVSYQETQYF.

V usage is TRBV2 and J usage is TRBJ1-2, with a possible D match to TRBD1 (5 bases). The CDR3 loop spans 13 amino acids. From germline, CDR1 is SNHLY and CDR2 FYNNEI. The V end was cut by 8 bases, the J end by 3 bases, with 13 bases between. The CDR3 loop reads CASQEGAYYGYTF. CDR3 DNA sequence: TGTGCCAGCCAAGAAGGGGCATACTATGGCTACACCTTC.

On this clone itself: Different DNA sequences within this sample yield the same CDR3. The chain joins TRBV30 to TRBJ1-3; D is unclear. The germline CDR1 and CDR2 sequences are GTSNPN and SVGIG (reference sequence). The ends were cut back, 0 bases at V and 0 bases at J, with 6 bases in the middle. The CDR3 runs 14 residues. The CDR3 protein is CAWSVSSSGNTIYF. DNA for the CDR3: TGTGCCTGGAGTGTCTCTAGCTCTGGAAACACCATATATTTT.

V is TRBV7-6 and J is TRBJ1-2; a possible D gene is TRBD1 (6 bases). The CDR3 spans 19 residues. The germline gives CDR1 SGHVS, CDR2 FNYEAQ. Trimming shortened V by 5 bases and J by 4 bases, and 29 bases separated the two germline ends. The CDR3 region is CASSVRTDINTGGFYGYTF. The CDR3 coding sequence is TGTGCCAGCAGCGTACGTACAGACATTAATACGGGGGGCTTCTATGGCTACACCTTC.

The rearrangement uses TRBV5-1 and TRBJ2-5; 8 nucleotides line up with TRBD2. Germline-derived CDR1 and CDR2 are SGHRS and YFSETQ. The CDR3 consists of 15 residues. The ends lost 7 bases at V and 3 bases at J; junction bases unmatched: 11. The CDR3 DNA sequence: TGCGCCAGCTCAGAACCGACTAGCGTGGAAGAGACCCAGTACTTC. Its translation is CASSEPTSVEETQYF.

This chain uses TRBV5-1 with TRBJ2-2, with D unresolved. V dropped 0 bases and J dropped 2 bases, with 11 bases sitting between them. CDR3 length: 16 amino acids. In germline, CDR1 is SGHRS, CDR2 YFSETQ. The CDR3 protein is CASSLADLLNTGELFF. The CDR3 DNA sequence: TGCGCCAGCAGCTTGGCCGATCTCCTAAACACCGGGGAGCTGTTTTTT.

This sequence joins TRBV12-3 or TRBV12-4 and TRBJ2-7, with 7 bases aligning to TRBD1. V trimming: 7 bases; J trimming: 7 bases; junction bases outside the gene matches: 7. The CDR3 covers 12 residues. CDR3 in amino acids: CASTQPGGEQYF. As DNA, the CDR3 is TGTGCCAGCACCCAGCCAGGGGGAGAGCAGTACTTC.

This clone is a singleton in its sample. The rearrangement links TRBV9 to TRBJ1-4; 7 nucleotides line up with TRBD1. The CDR3 has 14 residues. V lost 0 bases to trimming and J lost 8 bases; unmatched junction nucleotides: 4. CDR1 SGDLS and CDR2 YYNGEE come from the germline V gene. The CDR3 bases are TGTGCCAGCAGCGTAGGGACAGGCGGAGAAAAACTGTTTTTT. This encodes CASSVGTGGEKLFF.

The gene calls are TRBV3-1 (or the pseudogene TRBV3-2) and TRBJ1-4; no reliable D call. The CDR3 sequence is 12 residues long. Germline-derived CDR1 and CDR2 are LGHDT and YNNKEL (reference sequence). Trimming left V 4 bases short and J 13 bases short, with 13 bases between. This CDR3 reads CASSPPNRRLFF. The CDR3 nucleotides read TGTGCCAGCAGCCCCCCAAATAGGAGACTGTTTTTT.

The genes are TRBV9 and TRBJ2-1; 8 positions agree with TRBD2. Germline assignment: CDR1 SGDLS and CDR2 YYNGEE. This CDR3 region has 16 residues. With V trimmed by 3 bases and J by 10 bases, 15 bases remained unmatched. CDR3 loop: CASSASGVAGHDEQFF. As DNA, the CDR3 is TGTGCCAGCAGCGCCTCGGGTGTAGCGGGGCACGACGAGCAGTTCTTC.

V usage is TRBV9 and J usage is TRBJ1-2; D perhaps matches TRBD1 (6 bases). The germline gives CDR1 SGDLS, CDR2 YYNGEE. The CDR3 sequence is 18 residues long. The ends were cut back, 0 bases at V and 2 bases at J, with 20 bases in the middle. This chain's CDR3 is CASSVASAPNRDNYGYTF. CDR3 DNA: TGTGCCAGCAGCGTAGCAAGTGCCCCGAACAGGGACAACTATGGCTACACCTTC. The full variable domain, completed using reference TRBV9 and TRBJ1-2, is DSGVTQTPKHLITATGQRVTLRCSPRSGDLSVYWYQQSLDQGLQFLIQYYNGEERAKGNILERFSAQQFPDLHSELNLSSLELGDSALYFCASSVASAPNRDNYGYTFGSGTRLTVV.

The chain links TRBV3-1 (or the pseudogene TRBV3-2) to TRBJ1-1, with TRBD1 identical over 9 bases. This CDR3 contains 14 residues. The germline V gene has CDR1 LGHDT and CDR2 YNNKEL (reference sequence). V gave up 5 bases and J gave up 4 bases; unmatched junction bases: 5. Here the CDR3 DNA reads TGTGCCAGCAGCGACAGGGGGGGAGGCACTGAAGCTTTCTTT. This encodes CASSDRGGGTEAFF.

This chain uses TRBV5-1 with TRBJ1-2; D is ambiguous. Germline CDR1 is SGHRS and CDR2 is YFSETQ. The V end lost 1 base, the J end lost 0 bases, and 10 bases lay between the germline ends. CDR3 length: 15 residues. For the CDR3, the DNA is TGCGCCAGCAGCTTGAGCTCGATAGCTAACTATGGCTACACCTTC. Encoded protein: CASSLSSIANYGYTF.

The chain links TRBV20-1 to TRBJ2-1, with 7 bases matching TRBD2. Germline-derived CDR1 and CDR2 are DFQATT and SNEGSKA (reference sequence). CDR3 length: 17 residues. With 3 bases clipped from V and 2 bases from J, the junction kept 13 bases outside the gene matches. Here the CDR3 reads CSASTRMIGGAYNEQFF. CDR3 DNA sequence: TGCAGTGCTAGTACGAGGATGATTGGGGGGGCCTACAATGAGCAGTTCTTC.